These 8 T cell receptor beta chains came from one sample sequenced in a study of cytomegalovirus exposure and HLA in healthy donors. The PCR employed 60 Vbeta primers together with 13 Jbeta primers. Assay used: immunoSEQ multiplex PCR; TCRdb lists only in-frame clones, some missing. The sample records fewer than 200,000 clones, around 74% being singletons. The material sequenced was PBMCs. The receptors were gathered from a female donor in good health and CMV-seronegative.

This clone was seen only once. At one end the junction does not follow the germline gene, possibly because of a read error. The chain uses TRBV15 and TRBJ2-1; TRBD2 matches at 11 bases. The CDR3 runs 17 residues. The V gene's germline CDR1 is LNHNV and CDR2 YYDKDF (reference sequence). The CDR3 sequence is CATSRVRDLAGGAEQFF. The CDR3 DNA reads as TGTGCCACCAGCAGAGTCCGGGATCTAGCGGGAGGTGCTGAGCAATTCTTC.

This clone was seen a handful of times. This same CDR3 is encoded by further DNA sequences in the sample. The rearrangement uses TRBV5-1 and TRBJ1-2; D ambiguous. CDR3 size: 12 residues. V was pared by 1 base and J by 3 bases, with 4 bases between. Germline V CDR1 and CDR2: SGHRS, YFSETQ. The CDR3, as DNA: TGCGCCAGCAGCTTGCCTGACTATGGCTACACCTTC. The encoded protein is CASSLPDYGYTF.

The chain is built from TRBV6-1 and TRBJ1-2; D is ambiguous. The V gene's germline CDR1 is MNHNS and CDR2 SASEGT. There are 13 residues in the CDR3. The V gene lost 2 bases and the J gene lost 2 bases, with 6 bases spanning the gap. CDR3 region: CASSERGNYGYTF. In DNA, the CDR3 is TGTGCCAGCAGTGAACGGGGAAACTATGGCTACACCTTC.

This chain uses TRBV19 with TRBJ2-1, with TRBD2 matching over 11 bases. The CDR3 is made up of 14 amino acids. Germline V gene data show CDR1 as LNHDA and CDR2 as SQIVND (reference sequence). The junction had 5 bases not matched to a gene; V was cut back by 8 bases and J by 5 bases. The CDR3 DNA follows: TGTGCCAGTGGACTAGCGGGCCTCAACAATGAGCAGTTCTTC. It codes for CASGLAGLNNEQFF.

V gene TRBV5-1 combines with J gene TRBJ2-1; 10 bases agree with TRBD1. Germline loops: CDR1 SGHRS, CDR2 YFSETQ. CDR3 length: 15 amino acids. V shed 9 bases, J shed 1 base, and the junction held 7 bases outside the gene matches. CDR3 sequence (DNA): TGCGCCACCGCACCGGGACAGGGGTCCTACAATGAGCAGTTCTTC. Its protein is CATAPGQGSYNEQFF.

This chain joins TRBV4-3 and TRBJ2-7; TRBD2 matches at 7 bases. The length of the CDR3 is 15 residues. V lost 1 base, J lost 2 bases, and 5 bases stayed unmatched. Looked up from germline, CDR1 is LGHNA and CDR2 is YSLEER. In DNA form, the CDR3 reads TGCGCCAGCAGCCAAGTGCGGGAGATAACCTACGAGCAGTACTTC. It specifies CASSQVREITYEQYF.

The chain employs TRBV18 and TRBJ2-2, with a tentative D call TRBD1 (5 bases). Per the germline V gene, CDR1 is KGHSH and CDR2 is LQKENI. Trimming shortened V by 6 bases and J by 0 bases, and 11 bases separated the two germline ends. This CDR3 is built from 15 residues. The CDR3 DNA follows: TGTGCCAGCTCCCCTCAGGGTGCGAACACCGGGGAGCTGTTTTTT. Translation gives CASSPQGANTGELFF.

This clone appeared a few times. This chain joins TRBV6-1 and TRBJ1-5, with TRBD1 matching over 8 bases. Germline CDR1 MNHNS, CDR2 SASEGT. This CDR3 has 14 amino acids. V shed 3 bases, J shed 4 bases, and the junction held 2 bases outside the gene matches. CDR3 region: CASSETGANQPQHF. CDR3 nucleotide sequence: TGTGCCAGCAGTGAGACAGGGGCAAATCAGCCCCAGCATTTT.